The rows below give T cell receptor beta chains drawn from one sample of a study of T cell repertoires in ileal Crohn's disease. TCRdb keeps only in-frame clones here, not all; method: immunoSEQ multiplex PCR. The sample carries approximately 27,000 clones, about 81% recorded once. Sequenced material: ileal tissue. All receptors come from an adult with Crohn's disease. Both conserved end residues are part of each CDR3. The order of the fields is V gene, J gene, clone size, D gene, CDR3 DNA, CDR3 protein. A D gene is named only where the DNA matches it firmly. Clone size is given for some rows only: seen once, a few or many times, or a class if the clone is expanded.

TRBV6-6,TRBJ2-7,once,TRBD2,TGTGCCAGCAGCCCTTCGCCTAGCGGGTTGCACGAGCAGTACTTC,CASSPSPSGLHEQYF
TRBV6-5,TRBJ1-1,-,-,TGTGCCAGCAGCCTCAGGGCTGGCACTGAAGCTTTCTTT,CASSLRAGTEAFF
TRBV2,TRBJ1-3,few,TRBD1,TGTGCCAGCAGTACCCGACAGGGCCTATACTCTGGAAACACCATATATTTT,CASSTRQGLYSGNTIYF
TRBV5-6,TRBJ1-2,few,TRBD1,TGTGCCAGCAGCTTGAGACAGGGGAGTTTCACCTTC,CASSLRQGSFTF
TRBV5-4,TRBJ1-4,-,-,TGTGCCAGCAGCCCGGACCCCGCCGGGGGGACTAATGAAAAACTGTTTTTT,CASSPDPAGGTNEKLFF
TRBV6-5,TRBJ2-7,-,TRBD1,TGTGCCAGCAGTAAGGGACAGGGGTCCTACGAGCAGTACTTC,CASSKGQGSYEQYF
TRBV4-3,TRBJ2-2,-,-,TGCGCCAGCAGCCAGAGGGGGACGAACACCGGGGAGCTGTTTTTT,CASSQRGTNTGELFF
TRBV2,TRBJ2-2,-,-,TGTGCCAGCGCCGGGACAAAGAACACCGGGGAGCTGTTTTTT,CASAGTKNTGELFF
TRBV25-1,TRBJ2-7,once,-,TGTGCCAGCAGTGCTCGTGGGCGACAGGATTTTCCCTACGAGCAGTACTTC,CASSARGRQDFPYEQYF
TRBV7-2,TRBJ1-6,-,-,TGTGCCAGCAGCCTCGCGAATTATTCACCCCTCCACTTT,CASSLANYSPLHF